The subject of this entry is one T cell receptor (beta chain). The antigen is not known. This sample was taken from a study of cytomegalovirus exposure and HLA in healthy donors. The ends lost 8 bases at V and 4 bases at J; junction bases unmatched: 13. This CDR3 spans 15 amino acids. Germline loops: CDR1 SGHTA, CDR2 FQGTGA. Study outcomes and limitations: What TCR beta sequences reportedly achieved was accurate prediction of HLA-A and HLA-B alleles in most subjects.

Amplification used 60 Vbeta primers and 13 Jbeta primers. Measured with immunoSEQ multiplex PCR; TCRdb has only the in-frame clones, and not every one. Found here are under 150,000 clones, roughly 88% of them singletons; the top ten hold less than 3%. This sequence was found in a man aged 45-65 years in good health and CMV-seronegative. The rearrangement links TRBV7-3 to TRBJ2-5, with 7 bases fitting TRBD2. The sample consisted of PBMCs. CDR3 loop: CASGPGSGGRETQYF. For the CDR3, the DNA is TGTGCCAGCGGCCCAGGTTCGGGGGGACGAGAGACCCAGTACTTC.